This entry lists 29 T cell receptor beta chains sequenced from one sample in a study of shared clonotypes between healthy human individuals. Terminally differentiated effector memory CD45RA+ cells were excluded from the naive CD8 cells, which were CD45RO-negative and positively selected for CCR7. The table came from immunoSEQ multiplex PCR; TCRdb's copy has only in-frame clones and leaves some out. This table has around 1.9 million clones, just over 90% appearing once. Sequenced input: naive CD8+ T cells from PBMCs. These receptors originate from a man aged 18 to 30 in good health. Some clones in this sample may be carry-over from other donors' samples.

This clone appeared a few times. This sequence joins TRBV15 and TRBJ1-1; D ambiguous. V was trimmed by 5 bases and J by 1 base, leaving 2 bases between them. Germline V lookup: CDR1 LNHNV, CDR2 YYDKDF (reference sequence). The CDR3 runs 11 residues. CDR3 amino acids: CATSENTEAFF. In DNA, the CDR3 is TGTGCCACCAGCGAGAACACTGAAGCTTTCTTT.

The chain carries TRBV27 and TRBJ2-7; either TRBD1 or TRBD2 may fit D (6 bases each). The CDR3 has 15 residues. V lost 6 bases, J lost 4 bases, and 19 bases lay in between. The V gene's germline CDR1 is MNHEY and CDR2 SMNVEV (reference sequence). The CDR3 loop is CASSEEGGPTYEQYF. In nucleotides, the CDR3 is TGTGCCAGCAGCGAGGAGGGGGGACCGACTTACGAGCAGTACTTC.

CDR3 DNA: TGTGCCAGCAGTTACTCTGTGGGGAACGAGCAGTACTTC. As protein: CASSYSVGNEQYF. This sequence joins TRBV6-5 and TRBJ2-7; no reliable D call. In germline, CDR1 is MNHEY, CDR2 SVGAGI. This CDR3 region has 13 residues. Trimming pared 0 bases from V and 5 bases from J, leaving 8 bases between.

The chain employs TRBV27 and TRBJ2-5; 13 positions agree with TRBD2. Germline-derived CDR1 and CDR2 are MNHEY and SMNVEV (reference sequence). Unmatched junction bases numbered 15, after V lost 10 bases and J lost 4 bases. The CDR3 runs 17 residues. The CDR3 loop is CATAPIWTSGSPETQYF. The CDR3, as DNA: TGTGCCACCGCACCAATCTGGACTAGCGGGAGTCCAGAGACCCAGTACTTC.

CDR3 protein: CAISGLERRPDEQYF. In DNA form, the CDR3 reads TGTGCCATCAGTGGGCTCGAAAGGAGACCTGACGAGCAGTACTTC. The chain recombines TRBV10-3 with TRBJ2-7; no firm D call. The germline V and J ends were trimmed by 4 bases and 5 bases, with 18 bases remaining between them. This CDR3 spans 15 amino acids. The germline CDR1 and CDR2 sequences are ENHRY and SYGVKD.

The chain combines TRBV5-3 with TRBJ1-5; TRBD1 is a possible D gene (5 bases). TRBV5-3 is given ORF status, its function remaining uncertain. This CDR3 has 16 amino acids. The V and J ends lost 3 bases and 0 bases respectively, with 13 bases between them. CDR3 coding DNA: TGTGCCAGAAGCTCCACCCCCGGGGGTAGCAATCAGCCCCAGCATTTT. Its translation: CARSSTPGGSNQPQHF.

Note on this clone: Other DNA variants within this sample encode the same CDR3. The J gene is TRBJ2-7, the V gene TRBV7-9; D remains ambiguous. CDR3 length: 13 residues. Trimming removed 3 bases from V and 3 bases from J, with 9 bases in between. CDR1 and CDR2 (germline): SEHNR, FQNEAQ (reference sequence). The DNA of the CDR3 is TGTGCCAGCAGCTTGGAGAGGAGCTACGAGCAGTACTTC. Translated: CASSLERSYEQYF.

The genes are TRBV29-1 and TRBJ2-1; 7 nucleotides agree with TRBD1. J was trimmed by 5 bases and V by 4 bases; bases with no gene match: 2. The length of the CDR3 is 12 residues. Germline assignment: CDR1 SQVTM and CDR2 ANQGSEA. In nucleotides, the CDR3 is TGCAGCGTTGTCGGACAGGACAATGAGCAGTTCTTC. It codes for CSVVGQDNEQFF.

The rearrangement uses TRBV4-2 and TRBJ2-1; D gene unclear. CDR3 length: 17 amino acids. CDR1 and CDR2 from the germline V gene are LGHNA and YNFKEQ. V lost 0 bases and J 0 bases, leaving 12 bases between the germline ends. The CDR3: CASSQDLATSSYNEQFF. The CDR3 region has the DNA TGTGCCAGCAGCCAAGATCTTGCGACCAGCTCCTACAATGAGCAGTTCTTC.

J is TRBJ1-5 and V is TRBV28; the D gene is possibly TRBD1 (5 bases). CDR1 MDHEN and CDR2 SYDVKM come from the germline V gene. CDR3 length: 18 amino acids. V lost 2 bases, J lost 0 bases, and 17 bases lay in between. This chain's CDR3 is CASSLPSEGQPSNQPQHF. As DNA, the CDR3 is TGTGCCAGCAGTTTACCGTCCGAGGGGCAGCCTAGCAATCAGCCCCAGCATTTT. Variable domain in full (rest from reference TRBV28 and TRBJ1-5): DVKVTQSSRYLVKRTGEKVFLECVQDMDHENMFWYRQDPGLGLRLIYFSYDVKMKEKGDIPEGYSVSREKKERFSLILESASTNQTSMYLCASSLPSEGQPSNQPQHFGDGTRLSIL.

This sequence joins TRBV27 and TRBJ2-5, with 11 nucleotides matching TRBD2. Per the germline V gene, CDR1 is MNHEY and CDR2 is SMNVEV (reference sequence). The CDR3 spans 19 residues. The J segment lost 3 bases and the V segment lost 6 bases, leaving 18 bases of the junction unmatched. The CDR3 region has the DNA TGTGCCAGCAGCCCCGAAGGCCATTCCGGGACTAGCGGAAAAGAGACCCAGTACTTC. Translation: CASSPEGHSGTSGKETQYF.

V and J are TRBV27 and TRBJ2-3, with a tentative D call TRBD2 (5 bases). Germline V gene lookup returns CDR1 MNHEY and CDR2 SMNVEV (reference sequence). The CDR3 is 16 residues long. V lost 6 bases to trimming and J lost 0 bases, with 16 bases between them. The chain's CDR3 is CASSSRLILSTDTQYF. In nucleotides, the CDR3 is TGTGCCAGCAGCTCTCGACTAATTCTAAGCACAGATACGCAGTATTTT.

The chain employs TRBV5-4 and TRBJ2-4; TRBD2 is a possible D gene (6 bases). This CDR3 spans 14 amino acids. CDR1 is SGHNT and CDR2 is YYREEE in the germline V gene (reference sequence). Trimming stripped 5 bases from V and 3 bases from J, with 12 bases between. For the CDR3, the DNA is TGTGCCAGCAGTCCATGGGGGGTCAAAAACATTCAGTACTTC. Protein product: CASSPWGVKNIQYF.

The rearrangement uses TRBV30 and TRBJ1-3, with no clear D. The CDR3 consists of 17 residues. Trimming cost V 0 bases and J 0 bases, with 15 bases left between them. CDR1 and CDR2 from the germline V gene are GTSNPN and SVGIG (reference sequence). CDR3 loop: CAWSVLSRTLSGNTIYF. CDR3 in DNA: TGTGCCTGGAGTGTACTGTCCAGGACCCTCTCTGGAAACACCATATATTTT.

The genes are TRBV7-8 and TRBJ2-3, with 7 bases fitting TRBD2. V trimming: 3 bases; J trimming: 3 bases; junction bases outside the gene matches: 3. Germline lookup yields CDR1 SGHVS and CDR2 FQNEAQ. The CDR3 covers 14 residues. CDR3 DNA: TGTGCCAGCAGCTTTAGCGGGCGGACAGATACGCAGTATTTT. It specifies CASSFSGRTDTQYF.

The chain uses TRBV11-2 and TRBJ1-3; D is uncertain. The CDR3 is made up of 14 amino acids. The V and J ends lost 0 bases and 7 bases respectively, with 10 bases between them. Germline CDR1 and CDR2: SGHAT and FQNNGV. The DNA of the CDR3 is TGTGCCAGCAGCTTAGATGTTTACGGGAACACCATATATTTT. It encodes CASSLDVYGNTIYF.

This CDR3 is CASSLGRGFNEQFF. CDR3 nucleotides: TGCGCCAGCAGCCTCGGCAGAGGGTTCAATGAGCAGTTCTTC. This chain links TRBV4-1 with TRBJ2-1, with D perhaps matching TRBD2 (5 bases). This CDR3 region has 14 residues. The germline CDR1 and CDR2 sequences are MGHRA and YSYEKL. V dropped 4 bases and J dropped 6 bases, with 13 bases sitting between them.

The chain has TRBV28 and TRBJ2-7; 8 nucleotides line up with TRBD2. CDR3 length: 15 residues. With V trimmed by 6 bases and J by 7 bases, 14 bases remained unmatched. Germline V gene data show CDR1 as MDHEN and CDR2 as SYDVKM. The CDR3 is CASSYPRGGRREQYF. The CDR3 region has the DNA TGTGCCAGCAGCTATCCTCGGGGCGGGAGGAGGGAGCAGTACTTC.

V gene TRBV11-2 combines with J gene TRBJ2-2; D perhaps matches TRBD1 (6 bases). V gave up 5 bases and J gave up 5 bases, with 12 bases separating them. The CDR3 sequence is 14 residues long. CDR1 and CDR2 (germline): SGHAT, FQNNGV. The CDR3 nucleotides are TGTGCCAGCAGCCAAACACAGGGAACCGGGGAGCTGTTTTTT. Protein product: CASSQTQGTGELFF. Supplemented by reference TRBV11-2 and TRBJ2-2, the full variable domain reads EAGVAQSPRYKIIEKRQSVAFWCNPISGHATLYWYQQILGQGPKLLIQFQNNGVVDDSQLPKDRFSAERLKGVDSTLKIQPAKLEDSAVYLCASSQTQGTGELFFGEGSRLTVL.

CDR3 protein: CASSFRGSYEQYF. CDR3 DNA: TGTGCCAGCAGCTTCCGGGGGAGCTACGAGCAGTACTTC. V is TRBV5-6 and J is TRBJ2-7; D may be TRBD2 (6 bases). Per germline, CDR1 SGHDT and CDR2 YYEEEE. The CDR3 runs 13 residues. V gave up 2 bases and J gave up 3 bases, with 9 bases separating them.

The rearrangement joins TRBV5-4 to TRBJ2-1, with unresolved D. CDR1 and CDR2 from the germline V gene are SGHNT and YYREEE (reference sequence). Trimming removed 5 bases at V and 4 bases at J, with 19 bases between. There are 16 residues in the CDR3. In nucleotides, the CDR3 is TGTGCCAGCAGACTGGCAGGTTTCACTGAGTACAATGAGCAGTTCTTC. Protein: CASRLAGFTEYNEQFF.

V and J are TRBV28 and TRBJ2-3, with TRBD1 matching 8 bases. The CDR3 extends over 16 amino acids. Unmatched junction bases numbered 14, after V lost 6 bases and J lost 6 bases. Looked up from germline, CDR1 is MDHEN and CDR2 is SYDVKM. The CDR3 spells CASRTDRGPYWDTQYF. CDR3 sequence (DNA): TGTGCCAGCAGAACTGACAGGGGCCCTTATTGGGATACGCAGTATTTT.

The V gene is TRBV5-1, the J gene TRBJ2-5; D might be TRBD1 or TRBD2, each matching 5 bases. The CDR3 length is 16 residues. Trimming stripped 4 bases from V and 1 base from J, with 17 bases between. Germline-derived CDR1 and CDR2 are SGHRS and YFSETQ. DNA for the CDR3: TGCGCCAGCAGCGTGGGTAATCTTGGGACCCAAGAGACCCAGTACTTC. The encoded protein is CASSVGNLGTQETQYF.

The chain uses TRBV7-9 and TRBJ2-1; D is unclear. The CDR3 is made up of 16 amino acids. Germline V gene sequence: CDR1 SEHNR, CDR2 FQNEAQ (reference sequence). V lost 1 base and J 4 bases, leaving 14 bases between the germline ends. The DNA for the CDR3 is TGTGCCAGCAGCTTAGGGCCCACATTCCTATACAATGAGCAGTTCTTC. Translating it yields CASSLGPTFLYNEQFF.

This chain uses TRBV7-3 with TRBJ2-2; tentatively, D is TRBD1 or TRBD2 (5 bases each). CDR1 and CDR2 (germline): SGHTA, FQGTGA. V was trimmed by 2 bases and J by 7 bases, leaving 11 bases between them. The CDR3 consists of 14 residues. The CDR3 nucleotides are TGTGCCAGCAGCTTAGTACCGAGGGGCGGGGAGCTGTTTTTT. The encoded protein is CASSLVPRGGELFF.

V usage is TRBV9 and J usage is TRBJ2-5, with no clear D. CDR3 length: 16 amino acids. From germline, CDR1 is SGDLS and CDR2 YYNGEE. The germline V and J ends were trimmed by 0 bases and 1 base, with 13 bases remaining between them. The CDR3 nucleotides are TGTGCCAGCAGCGTAGCCCCCACGCAGAGCCAAGAGACCCAGTACTTC. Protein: CASSVAPTQSQETQYF.

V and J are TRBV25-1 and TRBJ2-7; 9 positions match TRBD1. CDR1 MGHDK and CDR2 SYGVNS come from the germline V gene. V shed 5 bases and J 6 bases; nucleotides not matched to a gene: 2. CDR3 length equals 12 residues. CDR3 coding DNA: TGTGCCAGCAGTCACAGGGGGCCCGAGCAGTACTTC. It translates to CASSHRGPEQYF.

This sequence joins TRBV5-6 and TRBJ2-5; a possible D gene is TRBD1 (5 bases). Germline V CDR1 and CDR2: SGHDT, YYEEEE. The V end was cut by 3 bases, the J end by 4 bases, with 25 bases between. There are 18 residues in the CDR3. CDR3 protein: CASSSGVRRTGTRETQYF. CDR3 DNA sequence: TGTGCCAGCAGCTCAGGAGTTCGGCGTACAGGTACCAGAGAGACCCAGTACTTC. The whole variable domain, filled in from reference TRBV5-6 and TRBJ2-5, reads DAGVTQSPTHLIKTRGQQVTLRCSPKSGHDTVSWYQQALGQGPQFIFQYYEEEERQRGNFPDRFSGHQFPNYSSELNVNALLLGDSALYLCASSSGVRRTGTRETQYFGPGTRLLVL.

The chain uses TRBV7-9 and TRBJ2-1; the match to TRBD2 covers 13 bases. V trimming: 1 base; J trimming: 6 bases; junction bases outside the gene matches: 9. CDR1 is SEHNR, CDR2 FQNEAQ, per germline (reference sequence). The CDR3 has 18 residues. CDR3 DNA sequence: TGTGCCAGCAGCTTAGGTAGACTAGCGGGAGGCGGGGGCAATGAGCAGTTCTTC. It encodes CASSLGRLAGGGGNEQFF.